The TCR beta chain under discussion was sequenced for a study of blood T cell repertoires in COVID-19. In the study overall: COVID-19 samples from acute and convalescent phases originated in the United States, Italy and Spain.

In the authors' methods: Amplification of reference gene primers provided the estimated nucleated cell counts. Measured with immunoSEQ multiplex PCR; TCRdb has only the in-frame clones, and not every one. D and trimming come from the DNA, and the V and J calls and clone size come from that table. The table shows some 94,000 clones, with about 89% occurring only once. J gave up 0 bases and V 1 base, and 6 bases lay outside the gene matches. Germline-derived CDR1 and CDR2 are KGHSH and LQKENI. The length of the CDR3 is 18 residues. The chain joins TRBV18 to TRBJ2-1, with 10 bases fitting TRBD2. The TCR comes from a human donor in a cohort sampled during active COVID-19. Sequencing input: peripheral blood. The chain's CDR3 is CASSPRMPSGSSYNEQFF. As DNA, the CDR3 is TGTGCCAGCTCACCACGTATGCCTAGCGGGAGCTCCTACAATGAGCAGTTCTTC.